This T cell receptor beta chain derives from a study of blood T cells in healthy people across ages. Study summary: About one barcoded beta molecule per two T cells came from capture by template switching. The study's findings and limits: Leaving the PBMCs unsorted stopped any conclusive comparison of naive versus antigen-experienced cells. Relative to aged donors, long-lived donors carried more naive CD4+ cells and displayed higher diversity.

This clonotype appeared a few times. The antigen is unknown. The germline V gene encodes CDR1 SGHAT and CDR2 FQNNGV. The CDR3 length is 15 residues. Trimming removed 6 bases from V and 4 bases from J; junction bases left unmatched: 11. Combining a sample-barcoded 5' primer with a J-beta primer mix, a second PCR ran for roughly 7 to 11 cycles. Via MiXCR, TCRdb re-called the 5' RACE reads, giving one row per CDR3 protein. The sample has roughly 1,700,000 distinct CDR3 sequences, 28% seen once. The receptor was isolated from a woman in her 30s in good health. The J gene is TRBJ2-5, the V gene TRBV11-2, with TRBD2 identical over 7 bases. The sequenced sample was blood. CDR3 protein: CASRRKGTTVETQYF. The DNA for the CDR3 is TGTGCCAGCAGACGGAAGGGGACTACGGTAGAGACCCAGTACTTC.